Sequencing of this TCR beta chain was carried out in a study of cytomegalovirus exposure and HLA in healthy donors. Study conclusions and caveats: Sequencing artifact likely explains a cluster of highly shared sequence variants. Indistinguishable V segments, including TRBV6-2 and TRBV6-3, were excluded. It was reported in a later analysis that an Asian-associated ancestry cluster showed fewer N-insertions than the roughly 670-donor mean.

The PCR used 60 Vbeta and 13 Jbeta primers. Data came from immunoSEQ multiplex PCR; TCRdb stores just in-frame clones and leaves some out. Of 210,000 or so clones listed, 70% to 80% are singletons. The donors were healthy bone marrow donors. Germline-derived CDR1 and CDR2 are LNHDA and SQIVND (reference sequence). This CDR3 comprises 14 residues. V shed 8 bases, J shed 6 bases, and the junction held 9 bases outside the gene matches. This clone was seen only once. The antigen remains unidentified. The chain has TRBV19 and TRBJ1-5; 8 bases are a match to TRBD1. Sequenced sample: PBMCs. The TCR originated in a woman aged 55-70 years in good health and CMV-seropositive. The CDR3 region is CASDRGQASQPQHF. The CDR3, as DNA: TGTGCCAGTGATCGGGGACAGGCCAGTCAGCCCCAGCATTTT.